This is a list of T cell receptor beta chains from one sample in a study of T cell changes during pregnancy in multiple sclerosis. Data came from immunoSEQ multiplex PCR; TCRdb stores just in-frame clones and leaves some out. The sample includes about 22,000 clones, more than 75% of them seen just once. This sample comprised CD8+ T cells from peripheral blood mononuclear cells, obtained before pregnancy. These receptor sequences come from a female donor with multiple sclerosis, enrolled in a pregnancy study. CDR3s include the opening cysteine and the closing phenylalanine or tryptophan. A D gene is named only where the DNA matches it firmly. Clone size is given for some rows only: seen once, a few or many times, or a class if the clone is expanded.

>TRBJ2-2|NA|15|TRBV9|TRBD1
CASSVGDREAGELFF
TGTGCCAGCAGCGTAGGGGACAGGGAAGCCGGGGAGCTGTTTTTT
>TRBJ2-7|NA|15|TRBV4-3|NA
CASSQAVGHPYEQYF
TGCGCCAGCAGCCAAGCAGTGGGACACCCCTACGAGCAGTACTTC
>TRBJ2-7|NA|15|TRBV6-5|TRBD1
CASTIWTGRSYEQYF
TGTGCCAGCACAATATGGACAGGCCGATCCTACGAGCAGTACTTC
>TRBJ2-3|NA|15|TRBV29-1|TRBD1
CSVDPQGFAADTQYF
TGCAGCGTTGACCCACAGGGGTTTGCAGCAGATACGCAGTATTTT
>TRBJ2-1|NA|18|TRBV27|TRBD2
CASSLSATRLAAYNEQFF
TGTGCCAGCAGTTTATCTGCCACCCGACTAGCGGCCTACAATGAGCAGTTCTTC
>TRBJ2-7|NA|17|TRBV4-3|TRBD2
CASSQAWEREFHYEQYF
TGCGCCAGCAGCCAAGCTTGGGAGCGGGAATTTCACTACGAGCAGTACTTC
>TRBJ1-1|medium-sized|16|TRBV5-5|NA
CASSPWGGGEGTEAFF
TGTGCCAGCAGCCCGTGGGGGGGTGGGGAAGGAACTGAAGCTTTCTTT
>TRBJ2-7|NA|15|TRBV5-4|TRBD1
CASSFLGQGSYEQYF
TGTGCCAGCAGCTTTTTGGGACAGGGGTCTTACGAGCAGTACTTC
>TRBJ2-2|once|15|TRBV13|TRBD2
CASRAGLASSGELFF
TGTGCCAGCAGGGCGGGACTAGCTAGCTCCGGGGAGCTGTTTTTT
>TRBJ2-7|NA|14|TRBV4-2|NA
CASSQEWWTEKQYF
TGTGCCAGCAGCCAAGAGTGGTGGACAGAGAAGCAGTACTTC
>TRBJ2-1|medium-sized|19|TRBV11-3|NA
CASSLVVGASPKSGNEQFF
TGTGCCAGCAGCTTAGTAGTGGGGGCCTCCCCCAAGTCCGGCAATGAGCAGTTCTTC
>TRBJ2-5|NA|18|TRBV7-9|TRBD1
CASSLEGLGDRGRETQYF
TGTGCCAGCAGCTTAGAGGGGTTAGGGGACAGGGGACGAGAGACCCAGTACTTC
>TRBJ2-7|NA|17|TRBV4-2|TRBD2
CASSQPIPDNLPGLVQF
TGTGCCAGCAGCCAACCCATACCCGACAACTTACCGGGACTAGTACAGTTC
>TRBJ2-2|NA|14|TRBV29-1|NA
CSVDRVGRPGELFF
TGCAGCGTTGACCGGGTAGGTCGGCCCGGGGAGCTGTTTTTT
>TRBJ2-7|medium-sized|15|TRBV5-4|TRBD2
CASSLAASGRYEQYF
TGTGCCAGCAGCTTGGCCGCTAGCGGGAGGTACGAGCAGTACTTC
>TRBJ2-7|NA|17|TRBV30|TRBD2
CAARRDRWRESSYEQYF
TGTGCCGCGAGACGTGATAGGTGGCGGGAGAGCTCCTACGAGCAGTACTTC
>TRBJ2-7|NA|15|TRBV2|TRBD1
CASSEGQGALYEQYF
TGTGCCAGCAGTGAAGGACAGGGGGCCCTCTACGAGCAGTACTTC
>TRBJ2-7|NA|15|TRBV5-1|NA
CASSLSLARWHEQYF
TGCGCCAGCAGCTTGTCCCTAGCGAGGTGGCACGAGCAGTACTTC
>TRBJ2-3|NA|16|TRBV27|TRBD2
CASSRTRSGATDTQYF
TGTGCCAGCAGCAGAACCCGAAGCGGGGCCACAGATACGCAGTATTTT
>TRBJ2-7|NA|13|TRBV7-8|TRBD1
CASSLDRGYEQYF
TGTGCCAGCAGCTTAGACAGGGGCTACGAGCAGTACTTC
>TRBJ2-7|NA|15|TRBV19|NA
CASSIGAGAPYEQYF
TGTGCCAGTAGTATAGGAGCTGGGGCCCCCTACGAGCAGTACTTC
>TRBJ2-3|NA|13|TRBV7-3|TRBD1
CASSAGGEDTQYF
TGTGCCAGCAGTGCAGGGGGCGAAGATACGCAGTATTTT
>TRBJ2-1|few|14|TRBV6-1|TRBD2
CASSGLAGGNEQFF
TGTGCCAGCAGTGGGCTAGCGGGAGGCAATGAGCAGTTCTTC
>TRBJ1-1|NA|19|TRBV27|NA
CASSTTASRDTGWHTEAFF
TGTGCCAGCAGTACCACCGCAAGCCGGGACACGGGATGGCACACTGAAGCTTTCTTT
>TRBJ1-4|NA|15|TRBV27|NA
CASSIMGGRGEKLFF
TGTGCCAGCAGTATAATGGGAGGACGGGGCGAAAAACTGTTTTTT
>TRBJ2-7|few|17|TRBV21-1|NA
CASSKGGLAQLPYEQYF
TGTGCCAGCAGCAAAGGTGGACTAGCGCAATTACCCTACGAGCAGTACTTC
>TRBJ1-2|NA|16|TRBV28|NA
CASRPREDRINYGYTF
TGTGCCAGCCGGCCTCGCGAAGACAGGATTAACTATGGCTACACCTTC
>TRBJ1-5|NA|14|TRBV4-1|TRBD1
CASSQGTGEQPQHF
TGCGCCAGCAGCCAAGGGACAGGGGAGCAGCCCCAGCATTTT
>TRBJ2-1|NA|13|TRBV2|NA
CAGRRGSYNEQFF
TGTGCCGGTCGGAGGGGCTCCTACAATGAGCAGTTCTTC
>TRBJ2-4|NA|17|TRBV7-9|NA
CASSLGESGYAKNIQYF
TGTGCCAGCAGCTTAGGGGAGTCAGGCTACGCCAAAAACATTCAGTACTTC
>TRBJ2-3|once|12|TRBV29-1|NA
CSVTDSTDTQYF
TGCAGCGTCACAGACAGCACAGATACGCAGTATTTT
>TRBJ2-7|NA|14|TRBV11-3|TRBD1
CATLQRGLNYEQYF
TGTGCCACCCTTCAGAGGGGGCTTAACTACGAGCAGTACTTC
>TRBJ1-2|NA|15|TRBV2|NA
CASSVWRGTNYGYTF
TGTGCCAGCAGTGTTTGGCGGGGGACTAACTATGGCTACACCTTC
>TRBJ2-3|once|16|TRBV7-8|TRBD2
CASSVRGASSTDTQYF
TGTGCCAGCAGCGTGCGGGGGGCCTCAAGCACAGATACGCAGTATTTT
>TRBJ2-5|NA|18|TRBV28|TRBD2
CASSYKPQGGWDQETQYF
TGTGCCAGCAGCTATAAACCTCAGGGAGGGTGGGACCAAGAGACCCAGTACTTC
>TRBJ2-1|many|14|TRBV7-9|TRBD2
CASSSGTSSNEQFF
TGTGCCAGCAGCTCCGGGACTAGCAGCAATGAGCAGTTCTTC
>TRBJ2-5|NA|15|TRBV6-5|TRBD2
CASSYSLTSGETQYF
TGTGCCAGCAGTTACTCGTTGACTAGCGGGGAGACCCAGTACTTC
>TRBJ2-1|once|13|TRBV27|TRBD1
CASGTGRYNEQFF
TGTGCCAGCGGGACAGGCCGTTACAATGAGCAGTTCTTC
>TRBJ2-1|NA|14|TRBV7-9|NA
CASSSLRENNEQFF
TGTGCCAGCAGCTCCCTTCGGGAAAACAATGAGCAGTTCTTC
>TRBJ2-1|NA|15|TRBV27|TRBD1
CASSLSTGADNEQFF
TGTGCCAGCAGTTTATCTACAGGGGCGGACAATGAGCAGTTCTTC
>TRBJ1-5|few|16|TRBV4-1|NA
CASSHSSATNNQPQHF
TGCGCCAGCAGCCACTCCAGCGCAACAAACAATCAGCCCCAGCATTTT
>TRBJ2-7|few|15|TRBV19|NA
CASSRLEGTSYEQYF
TGTGCCAGTAGTAGGCTTGAGGGCACCTCCTACGAGCAGTACTTC
>TRBJ2-7|NA|14|TRBV7-8|TRBD1
CASSLGTGTHEQYF
TGTGCCAGCAGCTTAGGGACAGGGACGCACGAGCAGTACTTC
>TRBJ1-1|NA|12|TRBV13|NA
CASSLSSFEAFF
TGTGCCAGCAGCTTATCAAGCTTTGAAGCTTTCTTT
>TRBJ2-7|once|18|TRBV27|TRBD2
CASSLLGTSGASHFEQYF
TGTGCCAGCAGTTTACTGGGGACTAGCGGGGCGTCCCACTTCGAGCAGTACTTC
>TRBJ2-1|NA|15|TRBV5-1|NA
CASSLLRDDNNEQFF
TGCGCCAGCAGCTTGTTGCGGGACGACAACAATGAGCAGTTCTTC
>TRBJ2-1|once|13|TRBV27|NA
CASAQGVYNEQFF
TGTGCCAGCGCCCAGGGTGTTTACAATGAGCAGTTCTTC
>TRBJ1-2|NA|14|TRBV27|TRBD1
CASSLRDRSYGYTF
TGTGCCAGCAGTCTCCGGGACAGAAGCTATGGCTACACCTTC
>TRBJ2-1|NA|14|TRBV6-4|NA
CASSDLSGYGEQFF
TGTGCCAGCAGTGACCTAAGCGGGTATGGTGAGCAGTTCTTC
>TRBJ1-2|NA|17|TRBV6-1|NA
CASSEAGVMGLNYGYTF
TGTGCCAGCAGTGAGGCCGGGGTAATGGGTTTAAACTATGGCTACACCTTC
>TRBJ2-2|once|14|TRBV30|TRBD1
CAYSGFRGTGELFF
TGTGCCTATTCAGGGTTCAGGGGGACCGGGGAGCTGTTTTTT
>TRBJ2-5|NA|16|TRBV6-5|NA
CASSYLGGETQETQYF
TGTGCCAGCAGTTACTTGGGCGGGGAGACCCAAGAGACCCAGTACTTC
>TRBJ1-5|NA|17|TRBV10-3|TRBD1
CATRTGVSNYSNQPQHF
TGTGCCACCCGAACAGGGGTCTCTAATTATAGCAATCAGCCCCAGCATTTT
>TRBJ2-7|NA|15|TRBV27|TRBD1
CASSSDRGGVGEQYF
TGTGCCAGCAGCTCCGACAGGGGAGGAGTAGGCGAGCAGTACTTC
>TRBJ2-1|NA|13|TRBV25-1|NA
CASSEYRGLEQFF
TGTGCCAGCAGTGAATATCGTGGCTTGGAGCAGTTCTTC
>TRBJ1-4|NA|16|TRBV27|NA
CASSSQGTEGNEKLFF
TGTGCCAGCAGTTCGCAGGGGACCGAAGGGAATGAAAAACTGTTTTTT
>TRBJ1-2|NA|15|TRBV6-1|NA
CASSELDSSNYGYTF
TGTGCCAGCAGTGAATTAGACAGCTCAAACTATGGCTACACCTTC